What follows are 26 T cell receptor beta chains derived from one specimen sequenced in a study of CXCR3-negative and CXCR3-positive naive CD8 T cells. Study outcomes and limitations: Higher TRB CDR3 hydrophobicity marked CXCR3-positive naive cells relative to CXCR3-negative naive cells.

Their antigens remain unidentified. It was by 5' RACE with UMI labels that the TRB cDNA libraries were prepared. TCRdb processed the 5' RACE reads again and assigns one entry to each CDR3 protein, with no DNA. Its clone listing holds just under 90,000 distinct CDR3 sequences. The sequencing sample was made of naive CXCR3+ CD8+ T cells from blood. Subset specified: CD45RO-CCR7+CD27+CD95- naive CD8+ T cells expressing CXCR3 (TNR3+). These receptors were obtained from a human donor in good health. Some clones in this sample may be carry-over from other donors' samples.

This chain joins TRBV9 and TRBJ2-5. Germline lookup yields CDR1 SGDLS and CDR2 YYNGEE. This CDR3 contains 14 residues. The CDR3 region is CASSALGGQETQYF.

J is TRBJ2-5 and V is TRBV7-2; the D call from TCRdb, TRBD2, cannot be confirmed without DNA. Germline CDR1 SGHTA, CDR2 FQGNSA. The CDR3 extends over 16 amino acids. The CDR3 spells CASSLGSWASQETQYF. Variable domain in full (rest from reference TRBV7-2 and TRBJ2-5): GAGVSQSPSNKVTEKGKDVELRCDPISGHTALYWYRQSLGQGLEFLIYFQGNSAPDKSGLPSDRFSAERTGGSVSTLTIQRTQQEDSAVYLCASSLGSWASQETQYFGPGTRLLVL.

V and J are TRBV6-2 or TRBV6-3 and TRBJ2-1; TCRdb selects TRBD1, and the lack of DNA leaves this call unchecked. The CDR3 is 13 residues long. The V gene's germline CDR1 is MNHEY and CDR2 SVGEGT. Here the CDR3 reads CASAIAGAGEQFF.

V and J are TRBV3-1 and TRBJ2-7. This CDR3 region has 12 residues. Germline lookup yields CDR1 LGHDT and CDR2 YNNKEL (reference sequence). The CDR3 sequence: CASSQVNGEQYF.

The rearrangement joins TRBV19 to TRBJ2-2. The CDR3 is 15 residues long. Germline V gives CDR1 LNHDA, CDR2 SQIVND (reference sequence). The CDR3 region is CASSVDRRLIGELFF.

This chain connects TRBV5-1 to TRBJ2-3; TCRdb designates TRBD2, a call that cannot be tested without DNA. The CDR3 is 15 amino acids. Per germline, CDR1 SGHRS and CDR2 YFSETQ. CDR3 amino acids: CASSLVASGGDTQYF.

The chain combines TRBV29-1 with TRBJ2-7. The CDR3 consists of 13 residues. In germline, CDR1 is SQVTM, CDR2 ANQGSEA. Here the CDR3 reads CSVLTGGSYEQYF.

This sequence joins TRBV12-5 and TRBJ2-6; TCRdb's D call of TRBD1 is untestable without DNA. The CDR3 extends over 20 amino acids. Germline V lookup: CDR1 LGHNT, CDR2 FRNRAP. CDR3 sequence reads: CASAFGPRTGKFPGANVLTF. The full variable domain, with the rest looked up from reference TRBV12-5 and TRBJ2-6, is DARVTQTPRHKVTEMGQEVTMRCQPILGHNTVFWYRQTMMQGLELLAYFRNRAPLDDSGMPKDRFSAEMPDATLATLKIQPSEPRDSAVYFCASAFGPRTGKFPGANVLTFGAGSRLTVL.

The chain is built from TRBV30 and TRBJ2-1; TCRdb picks TRBD2, but there is no DNA to check that call. CDR1 GTSNPN and CDR2 SVGIG come from the germline V gene (reference sequence). The CDR3 sequence is 14 residues long. CDR3 amino acids: CAWMRSGTYNEQFF.

The chain recombines TRBV6-1 with TRBJ1-2; TCRdb picks TRBD1, but there is no DNA to check that call. The length of the CDR3 is 13 residues. Looked up from germline, CDR1 is MNHNS and CDR2 is SASEGT. CDR3 in amino acids: CASLDRLNLDYTF.

The rearrangement joins TRBV28 to TRBJ1-5; TCRdb names TRBD1, which stays unverified in the absence of DNA. Per the germline V gene, CDR1 is MDHEN and CDR2 is SYDVKM. The CDR3 runs to 14 residues. The CDR3 here is CAGSLDRVNQPQHF.

The gene calls are TRBV7-9 and TRBJ2-7. Per the germline V gene, CDR1 is SEHNR and CDR2 is FQNEAQ (reference sequence). The CDR3 covers 12 residues. This chain's CDR3 is CASSRDLYEQYF. The complete variable domain, with remaining parts taken from reference TRBV7-9 and TRBJ2-7, reads DTGVSQNPRHKITKRGQNVTFRCDPISEHNRLYWYRQTLGQGPEFLTYFQNEAQLEKSRLLSDRFSAERPKGSFSTLEIQRTEQGDSAMYLCASSRDLYEQYFGPGTRLTVT.

The chain uses TRBV7-8 and TRBJ1-2; the TCRdb D gene call, TRBD1, has no DNA to confirm it. CDR3 length equals 11 residues. Per germline, CDR1 SGHVS and CDR2 FQNEAQ. The CDR3 sequence: CASSMGGGYTF.

The chain carries TRBV12-3 or TRBV12-4 and TRBJ2-7; the TCRdb call, TRBD2, lacks DNA for checking. The CDR3 is made up of 13 amino acids. CDR3: CASSPVTSDEQYF.

The CDR3 sequence: CASSFSGGSTDTQYF. The V gene is TRBV7-8, the J gene TRBJ2-3; TCRdb picks TRBD1, but there is no DNA to check that call. CDR1 is SGHVS, CDR2 FQNEAQ, per germline. CDR3 length: 15 amino acids.

This chain links TRBV7-9 with TRBJ1-5. From germline, CDR1 is SEHNR and CDR2 FQNEAQ (reference sequence). The CDR3 covers 16 residues. The CDR3: CASSPSGPVSNQPQHF.

The chain is built from TRBV7-3 and TRBJ2-5; the TCRdb D gene call, TRBD1, has no DNA to confirm it. Germline CDR1 and CDR2: SGHTA and FQGTGA. This CDR3 has 14 residues. This CDR3 is CASSPTGGGETQYF.

The J gene is TRBJ1-5, the V gene TRBV28; with no DNA, the TCRdb D assignment of TRBD1 cannot be verified. This CDR3 contains 17 residues. The germline V gene has CDR1 MDHEN and CDR2 SYDVKM. CDR3 region: CASRPGQGALGNQPQHF.

V is TRBV25-1 and J is TRBJ1-1; checking the TCRdb D call of TRBD1 is not possible without DNA. CDR3 size: 19 residues. Germline V gene sequence: CDR1 MGHDK, CDR2 SYGVNS. The CDR3 protein is CASSTSDLIVPTKQTEAFF.

The chain uses TRBV24-1 and TRBJ2-1; TCRdb names TRBD1, which stays unverified in the absence of DNA. Germline values: CDR1 KGHDR, CDR2 SFDVKD. This CDR3 has 13 residues. CDR3: CATSARRAGEQFF.

This chain connects TRBV7-2 to TRBJ1-6; lacking DNA, the TRBD1 call made by TCRdb goes unchecked. This CDR3 contains 15 residues. Germline V gene data show CDR1 as SGHTA and CDR2 as FQGNSA. This CDR3 is CASSSPGGSNSPLHF. The full variable domain, in which reference TRBV7-2 and TRBJ1-6 provide the parts outside the CDR3, is GAGVSQSPSNKVTEKGKDVELRCDPISGHTALYWYRQSLGQGLEFLIYFQGNSAPDKSGLPSDRFSAERTGGSVSTLTIQRTQQEDSAVYLCASSSPGGSNSPLHFGNGTRLTVT.

This chain joins TRBV12-3 or TRBV12-4 and TRBJ1-2; TCRdb names TRBD1, which stays unverified in the absence of DNA. This CDR3 comprises 13 residues. The CDR3 sequence is CASSFGQNYGYTF.

The rearrangement joins TRBV25-1 to TRBJ2-5. This CDR3 has 12 residues. The germline V gene encodes CDR1 MGHDK and CDR2 SYGVNS. The CDR3: CASSELQETQYF. Based on the CDR3 plus reference TRBV25-1 and TRBJ2-5, the full variable domain is EADIYQTPRYLVIGTGKKITLECSQTMGHDKMYWYQQDPGMELHLIHYSYGVNSTEKGDLSSESTVSRIRTEHFPLTLESARPSHTSQYLCASSELQETQYFGPGTRLLVL.

The chain has TRBV20-1 and TRBJ1-2; TCRdb lists TRBD1, though no DNA is available to test this call. Germline CDR1 is DFQATT and CDR2 is SNEGSKA (reference sequence). This CDR3 spans 15 amino acids. The CDR3 reads CSARDSDRAFGGYTF.

V is TRBV27 and J is TRBJ2-7. CDR1 and CDR2 from the germline V gene are MNHEY and SMNVEV (reference sequence). The CDR3 has 12 residues. The CDR3 spells CASSFGWDEQYF.

The chain joins TRBV12-3 or TRBV12-4 to TRBJ2-3. The CDR3 runs 12 residues. CDR3 loop: CASSFVGDTQYF.